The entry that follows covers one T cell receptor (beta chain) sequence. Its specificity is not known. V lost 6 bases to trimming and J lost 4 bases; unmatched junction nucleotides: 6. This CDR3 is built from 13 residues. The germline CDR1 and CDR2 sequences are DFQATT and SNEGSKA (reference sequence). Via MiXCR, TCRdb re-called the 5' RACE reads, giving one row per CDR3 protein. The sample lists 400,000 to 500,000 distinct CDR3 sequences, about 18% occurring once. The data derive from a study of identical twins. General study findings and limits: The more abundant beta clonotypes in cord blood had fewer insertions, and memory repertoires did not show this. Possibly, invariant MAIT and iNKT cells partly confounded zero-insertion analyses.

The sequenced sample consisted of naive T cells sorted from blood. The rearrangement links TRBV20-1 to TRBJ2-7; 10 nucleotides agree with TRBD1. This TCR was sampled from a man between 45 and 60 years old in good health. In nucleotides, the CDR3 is TGCAGTGCCCCGAGGGACAGGGGATACGAGCAGTACTTC. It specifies CSAPRDRGYEQYF.